Below, 14 T cell receptor beta chains from the same sample are listed, as sequenced in a study of blood T cell repertoires in COVID-19. Some clones are missing from TCRdb's copy, which holds only in-frame ones; the method was immunoSEQ multiplex PCR. Among some 380,000 clones listed, 90% were seen once. Sequencing was carried out using peripheral blood. Every receptor here comes from a man aged 18 to 29 with active or convalescent COVID-19.

The genes are TRBV4-3 and TRBJ2-5; D uncertain. Germline V gene sequence: CDR1 LGHNA, CDR2 YSLEER. Trimming removed 1 base at V and 7 bases at J, with 4 bases between. The CDR3 is 11 residues long. CDR3 nucleotide sequence: TGCGCCAGCAGCCAAGGAGTGACCCAGTACTTC. Protein: CASSQGVTQYF.

This chain links TRBV3-1 (or the pseudogene TRBV3-2) with TRBJ1-3; D gene ambiguous. The CDR3 spans 15 residues. V was trimmed by 4 bases and J by 4 bases, leaving 14 bases between them. Germline CDR1 and CDR2: LGHDT and YNNKEL (reference sequence). This CDR3 reads CASSLPRSMGNTIYF. The CDR3 nucleotides are TGTGCCAGCAGCCTCCCGAGGTCCATGGGAAACACCATATATTTT.

V usage is TRBV10-3 and J usage is TRBJ1-3; 10 bases match TRBD1. J gave up 0 bases and V 2 bases, and 1 base lay outside the gene matches. The germline V gene has CDR1 ENHRY and CDR2 SYGVKD. This CDR3 spans 16 amino acids. The CDR3 DNA follows: TGTGCCATCAGTGAGGGACAGGGGGGCTCTGGAAACACCATATATTTT. This translates into CAISEGQGGSGNTIYF.

The chain has TRBV6-2 or TRBV6-3 and TRBJ1-3; D not resolved. CDR1 and CDR2 (germline): MNHEY, SVGEGT. The CDR3 contains 15 residues. Deletions cut 0 bases from V and 2 bases from J, with 8 bases between. The CDR3 loop is CASSYSSRPGNTIYF. The CDR3 coding sequence is TGTGCCAGCAGTTACTCGAGCAGGCCTGGAAACACCATATATTTT.

The chain joins TRBV11-3 to TRBJ2-1, with 9 bases aligning to TRBD2. Germline V lookup: CDR1 SGHNT, CDR2 YENEEA. V shed 5 bases, J shed 5 bases, and the junction held 7 bases outside the gene matches. This CDR3 region has 15 residues. In nucleotides, the CDR3 is TGTGCCAGCAGCCCCTCGGGGACTAGCCACAATGAGCAGTTCTTC. Amino acids: CASSPSGTSHNEQFF.

The chain joins TRBV6-1 to TRBJ1-5, with D maybe TRBD1 (5 bases). The CDR3 contains 14 residues. Looked up from germline, CDR1 is MNHNS and CDR2 is SASEGT. V was cut by 3 bases and J by 4 bases, with 10 bases left in between. CDR3 DNA: TGTGCCAGCAGTGACGGGGGAAAAAATCAGCCCCAGCATTTT. As protein: CASSDGGKNQPQHF.

In the case of this clone: Other DNA sequences from this sample encode an identical CDR3 as well. The chain recombines TRBV6-5 with TRBJ2-5; 10 positions match TRBD1. V shed 4 bases and J 4 bases; nucleotides not matched to a gene: 3. CDR1 is MNHEY and CDR2 is SVGAGI in the germline V gene. This CDR3 region has 14 residues. CDR3 DNA: TGTGCCAGCAGTTCCGACAGGGGGCTAGAGACCCAGTACTTC. This translates into CASSSDRGLETQYF.

The V gene is TRBV6-2 or TRBV6-3, the J gene TRBJ1-2, with no clear D. V lost 0 bases and J lost 1, with 6 bases in between. Germline CDR1 is MNHEY and CDR2 is SVGEGT. The CDR3 totals 14 residues. CDR3 DNA: TGTGCCAGCAGTTACTCTCGGGATAACTATGGCTACACCTTC. Translating gives CASSYSRDNYGYTF.

V usage is TRBV27 and J usage is TRBJ2-7, with a tentative D call TRBD2 (6 bases). The CDR3 spans 14 residues. Germline assignment: CDR1 MNHEY and CDR2 SMNVEV (reference sequence). Trimming removed 4 bases at V and 4 bases at J, with 14 bases between. The CDR3 coding sequence is TGTGCCAGCAGTTACCGGGGGTCTGGGTACGAGCAGTACTTC. Its protein is CASSYRGSGYEQYF.

This chain joins TRBV7-2 and TRBJ1-5, with a possible D match to TRBD1 (5 bases). Germline V gene sequence: CDR1 SGHTA, CDR2 FQGNSA. The CDR3 extends over 15 amino acids. The V end was cut by 1 base, the J end by 3 bases, with 10 bases between. This CDR3 is CASSLGVGVNQPQHF. Here the CDR3 DNA reads TGTGCCAGCAGCTTAGGGGTAGGGGTCAATCAGCCCCAGCATTTT.

CDR3 nucleotides: TGTGCCAGCAGCCTTTTAGCGTTCGAGACCCAGTACTTC. It is translated as CASSLLAFETQYF. The chain couples TRBV3-1 (or the pseudogene TRBV3-2) to TRBJ2-5; D may be TRBD2 (5 bases). The CDR3 is 13 amino acids. V shed 4 bases and J shed 5 bases, with 11 bases lying between them. Germline loops: CDR1 LGHDT, CDR2 YNNKEL (reference sequence).

The chain employs TRBV19 and TRBJ1-1, with D unclear. The CDR3 runs to 15 residues. V was cut by 5 bases and J by 2 bases, with 15 bases left in between. Per germline, CDR1 LNHDA and CDR2 SQIVND (reference sequence). DNA for the CDR3: TGTGCCAGTAGTCCATTGGGAGGGTCTAACACTGAAGCTTTCTTT. This codes for CASSPLGGSNTEAFF.

This clone was observed many times. V gene TRBV7-9 combines with J gene TRBJ2-7; a weak D match, TRBD2 (6 bases). Trimming shortened V by 5 bases and J by 1 base, and 18 bases separated the two germline ends. The CDR3 totals 16 residues. CDR1 is SEHNR and CDR2 is FQNEAQ in the germline V gene (reference sequence). CDR3 sequence reads: CASSPMVGTGSYEQYF. Written as DNA, the CDR3 is TGTGCCAGCAGCCCCATGGTTGGGACTGGGTCCTACGAGCAGTACTTC.

The rearrangement uses TRBV19 and TRBJ1-3, with 12 bases identical to TRBD1. Germline V CDR1 and CDR2: LNHDA, SQIVND (reference sequence). The CDR3 is 17 residues long. Losses at the gene ends were 4 bases for V and 4 bases for J; bases not matched to a gene: 8. The CDR3 nucleotides are TGTGCCAGTAGTAACCCGGGACAGGGGGCTTCAGGAAACACCATATATTTT. Encoded protein: CASSNPGQGASGNTIYF. Full variable domain (rest looked up from reference TRBV19 and TRBJ1-3): DGGITQSPKYLFRKEGQNVTLSCEQNLNHDAMYWYRQDPGQGLRLIYYSQIVNDFQKGDIAEGYSVSREKKESFPLTVTSAQKNPTAFYLCASSNPGQGASGNTIYFGEGSWLTVV.